A selection of T cell receptor beta chains follows, all from one sample in a study of blood T cells in healthy people across ages. Using its own MiXCR run on the 5' RACE reads, TCRdb lists one record per CDR3 protein. The sample lists 540,000 or so distinct CDR3 sequences, 27% occurring once. The sample taken for sequencing was blood. The source is a woman in her seventies in good health. CDR3s include the opening cysteine and the closing phenylalanine or tryptophan. A D gene is named only where the DNA matches it firmly. Size is stated for part of the rows, as once, few or many counts, or as a class when the clone is expanded.

CDR3nt: TGTGCCAGTCGAGAGCGGGGGGGGAACAATGAGCAGTTCTTC; CDR3aa: CASRERGGNNEQFF; d_gene: TRBD2; j_gene: TRBJ2-1; abundance: few; v_gene: TRBV2
CDR3nt: TGTGCCAGCAGTAAAGGGACGGATAAGAACACTGAAGCTTTCTTT; CDR3aa: CASSKGTDKNTEAFF; d_gene: NA; j_gene: TRBJ1-1; abundance: NA; v_gene: TRBV2
CDR3nt: TGTGCCAGCAGCGTACCCTACAATGAGCAGTTCTTC; CDR3aa: CASSVPYNEQFF; d_gene: NA; j_gene: TRBJ2-1; abundance: NA; v_gene: TRBV27
CDR3nt: TGTGCCATCAGTGATGCCTCCTACGAGCAGTACTTC; CDR3aa: CAISDASYEQYF; d_gene: NA; j_gene: TRBJ2-7; abundance: NA; v_gene: TRBV10-3
CDR3nt: TGTGCCAGCAGCCAAGGAGGCGGGGAAGAGACCCTGTACTTC; CDR3aa: CASSQGGGEETLYF; d_gene: NA; j_gene: TRBJ2-5; abundance: few; v_gene: TRBV4-2
CDR3nt: TGCAGCGTTGATCCCGGCGGTGGAAACACCATATATTTT; CDR3aa: CSVDPGGGNTIYF; d_gene: NA; j_gene: TRBJ1-3; abundance: few; v_gene: TRBV29-1
CDR3nt: TGCGCCAGCAGCTTGATGGTCAGGGGGTCGCCCGGGGAGCTGTTTTTT; CDR3aa: CASSLMVRGSPGELFF; d_gene: TRBD1; j_gene: TRBJ2-2; abundance: NA; v_gene: TRBV5-1
CDR3nt: TGTGCCAGCAGTCTATCGGGGGTCTCGGAGACCCAGTACTTC; CDR3aa: CASSLSGVSETQYF; d_gene: NA; j_gene: TRBJ2-5; abundance: few; v_gene: TRBV3-1
CDR3nt: TGCAGTGCTAGCCTTGGGACTAGCGGGGGGAACGAGCAGTACTTC; CDR3aa: CSASLGTSGGNEQYF; d_gene: TRBD2; j_gene: TRBJ2-7; abundance: NA; v_gene: TRBV20-1
CDR3nt: TGTGCCAGCAGTGACGGGCAGGGGGTTGCCGGCGGCTACACCTTC; CDR3aa: CASSDGQGVAGGYTF; d_gene: TRBD1; j_gene: TRBJ1-2; abundance: NA; v_gene: TRBV6-1
CDR3nt: TGTGCCAGCAGCCCCTCTCGCCCGGGGTCCACAGATACGCAGTATTTT; CDR3aa: CASSPSRPGSTDTQYF; d_gene: NA; j_gene: TRBJ2-3; abundance: NA; v_gene: TRBV7-2
CDR3nt: TGCGCCAGCAGCCCGTCCGGGACGGCGAACTATGGCTACACCTTC; CDR3aa: CASSPSGTANYGYTF; d_gene: NA; j_gene: TRBJ1-2; abundance: NA; v_gene: TRBV5-1
CDR3nt: TGTGCCACCAGTGAGGGGGCGGGGCCCCAAGAGACCCAGTACTTC; CDR3aa: CATSEGAGPQETQYF; d_gene: NA; j_gene: TRBJ2-5; abundance: NA; v_gene: TRBV24-1
CDR3nt: TGCGCCAGCAGCCAAGATTTGCGGCAGGGGGGGTTCGAGACCCAATACTTC; CDR3aa: CASSQDLRQGGFETQYF; d_gene: NA; j_gene: TRBJ2-5; abundance: few; v_gene: TRBV4-3
CDR3nt: TGTGCCAGCAGCAGCAGTGGCTCTGGAAACACCATATATTTT; CDR3aa: CASSSSGSGNTIYF; d_gene: NA; j_gene: TRBJ1-3; abundance: few; v_gene: TRBV6-6
CDR3nt: TGCAGTGCGTCGACGGCGCACGGGGAGACCCAGTACTTC; CDR3aa: CSASTAHGETQYF; d_gene: NA; j_gene: TRBJ2-5; abundance: many; v_gene: TRBV20-1
CDR3nt: TGTGCCAGCAGCTTACCCCAGGGGGACCGGAACACTGAAGCTTTCTTT; CDR3aa: CASSLPQGDRNTEAFF; d_gene: TRBD1; j_gene: TRBJ1-1; abundance: NA; v_gene: TRBV11-3
CDR3nt: TGTGCCAGCAGCCCGGGACTAGCGGGCAATTATGAGCAGTTCTTC; CDR3aa: CASSPGLAGNYEQFF; d_gene: TRBD2; j_gene: TRBJ2-1; abundance: few; v_gene: TRBV7-3
CDR3nt: TGTGCCAGCAGTCCTGAAAGGGGGCGGGTAGGCAATCAGCCCCAGCATTTT; CDR3aa: CASSPERGRVGNQPQHF; d_gene: TRBD1; j_gene: TRBJ1-5; abundance: NA; v_gene: TRBV2
CDR3nt: TGTGCCAGCATCGACAGGGGTTTAGCTAACTATGGCTACACCTTC; CDR3aa: CASIDRGLANYGYTF; d_gene: TRBD1; j_gene: TRBJ1-2; abundance: NA; v_gene: TRBV12-3/TRBV12-4
CDR3nt: TGTGCCAGCAGTTACGGTGGGGGGGTATCCTACAATGAGCAGTTCTTC; CDR3aa: CASSYGGGVSYNEQFF; d_gene: TRBD2; j_gene: TRBJ2-1; abundance: NA; v_gene: TRBV6-5
CDR3nt: TGCGCCAGCAGGGGAGGAACCTCGAACACCGGGGAGCTGTTTTTT; CDR3aa: CASRGGTSNTGELFF; d_gene: NA; j_gene: TRBJ2-2; abundance: few; v_gene: TRBV5-1
CDR3nt: TGTGCCAGTATGGGTTCCGGAAACACCGGGGAGCTGTTTTTT; CDR3aa: CASMGSGNTGELFF; d_gene: NA; j_gene: TRBJ2-2; abundance: NA; v_gene: TRBV19
CDR3nt: TGTGCCAGCAGCTTCAACAGGGGTTCGGAAGGCTACACCTTC; CDR3aa: CASSFNRGSEGYTF; d_gene: TRBD1; j_gene: TRBJ1-2; abundance: NA; v_gene: TRBV5-4
CDR3nt: TGTGCCAGCAGTTACCTCACAGAGAGTTCCTACGAGCAGTACTTC; CDR3aa: CASSYLTESSYEQYF; d_gene: NA; j_gene: TRBJ2-7; abundance: NA; v_gene: TRBV6-6
CDR3nt: TGTGCCAGCAGTTACCAAGGAGGCCGTGTCTCCTACGAGCAGTACTTC; CDR3aa: CASSYQGGRVSYEQYF; d_gene: NA; j_gene: TRBJ2-7; abundance: NA; v_gene: TRBV6-5
CDR3nt: TGCAGCGTTGAACCCCGGAATGATTTCTATGGCTACACCTTC; CDR3aa: CSVEPRNDFYGYTF; d_gene: NA; j_gene: TRBJ1-2; abundance: few; v_gene: TRBV29-1
CDR3nt: TGTGCCAGCAGGTGGACTGCTCAAGAGACCCAGTACTTC; CDR3aa: CASRWTAQETQYF; d_gene: NA; j_gene: TRBJ2-5; abundance: few; v_gene: TRBV7-2
CDR3nt: TGTGCCAGCAGTAGAGTGACTAGCGGGGGTCTAATGGACGAGCAGTACTTC; CDR3aa: CASSRVTSGGLMDEQYF; d_gene: TRBD2; j_gene: TRBJ2-7; abundance: few; v_gene: TRBV7-6
CDR3nt: TGCGCCAGCAGCCGAGATCGTGGAACAGTAACGAACACTGAAGCTTTCTTT; CDR3aa: CASSRDRGTVTNTEAFF; d_gene: NA; j_gene: TRBJ1-1; abundance: NA; v_gene: TRBV4-3
CDR3nt: TGTGCCAGCAGCGAAACAGGGGGCGACACTGAAGCTTTCTTT; CDR3aa: CASSETGGDTEAFF; d_gene: TRBD1; j_gene: TRBJ1-1; abundance: NA; v_gene: TRBV28
CDR3nt: TGTGCCAGCAGAGAAAACAGGGATTTGAACTATGGCTACACCTTC; CDR3aa: CASRENRDLNYGYTF; d_gene: NA; j_gene: TRBJ1-2; abundance: NA; v_gene: TRBV2
CDR3nt: TGTGCCAGCAGTATTACTGGAATTGAGCAGTTCTTC; CDR3aa: CASSITGIEQFF; d_gene: NA; j_gene: TRBJ2-1; abundance: NA; v_gene: TRBV6-2/TRBV6-3
CDR3nt: TGCAGTGCTAGAGATCTGCGACAGGGGGGATACAATGAGCAGTTCTTC; CDR3aa: CSARDLRQGGYNEQFF; d_gene: TRBD1; j_gene: TRBJ2-1; abundance: NA; v_gene: TRBV20-1
CDR3nt: TGTGCCAGCAGCCAAGGAGCGGGGGGCTTTTACAATGAGCAGTTCTTC; CDR3aa: CASSQGAGGFYNEQFF; d_gene: TRBD2; j_gene: TRBJ2-1; abundance: NA; v_gene: TRBV14
CDR3nt: TGTGCCAGCAGCTTAAGACAGGGGGAATCACCCCTCCACTTT; CDR3aa: CASSLRQGESPLHF; d_gene: TRBD1; j_gene: TRBJ1-6; abundance: few; v_gene: TRBV7-6
CDR3nt: TGTGCCAGCAGCACCTCCCCGGGCGGGGGGGTTCCCGGGGAGCTGTTTTTT; CDR3aa: CASSTSPGGGVPGELFF; d_gene: TRBD2; j_gene: TRBJ2-2; abundance: many; v_gene: TRBV7-2
CDR3nt: TGTGCCAGCAGTCGTCGGGACGGTGGGGTCGATGAGCAGTTCTTC; CDR3aa: CASSRRDGGVDEQFF; d_gene: NA; j_gene: TRBJ2-1; abundance: NA; v_gene: TRBV5-5
CDR3nt: TGTGCCAGCAGCCCGCGGGGGACTGAGACCGGGGAGCTGTTTTTT; CDR3aa: CASSPRGTETGELFF; d_gene: TRBD2; j_gene: TRBJ2-2; abundance: NA; v_gene: TRBV7-3
CDR3nt: TGTGCCAGCAGCTTGACAGGGAGTCAGCCCCAGCATTTT; CDR3aa: CASSLTGSQPQHF; d_gene: TRBD1; j_gene: TRBJ1-5; abundance: NA; v_gene: TRBV11-3
CDR3nt: TGTGCCAGCAGTCCTCTCCTTGGGCAGGACAATGAGCAGTTCTTC; CDR3aa: CASSPLLGQDNEQFF; d_gene: NA; j_gene: TRBJ2-1; abundance: NA; v_gene: TRBV12-3/TRBV12-4
CDR3nt: TGCGCCAGCAGCTTGGGACAGGGGTCAGATACGCAGTATTTT; CDR3aa: CASSLGQGSDTQYF; d_gene: TRBD1; j_gene: TRBJ2-3; abundance: many; v_gene: TRBV5-1
CDR3nt: TGTGCCAGTGCCGGCCCCAATGAAAAACTGTTTTTT; CDR3aa: CASAGPNEKLFF; d_gene: NA; j_gene: TRBJ1-4; abundance: NA; v_gene: TRBV6-5
CDR3nt: TGCGCCAGCAGCCCTAGGACTGGCGGCCTGGAGACCCAGTACTTC; CDR3aa: CASSPRTGGLETQYF; d_gene: NA; j_gene: TRBJ2-5; abundance: NA; v_gene: TRBV5-1
CDR3nt: TGTGCCAGCACGGGACTGAGAGTTGGAGAGCAGTACTTC; CDR3aa: CASTGLRVGEQYF; d_gene: NA; j_gene: TRBJ2-7; abundance: NA; v_gene: TRBV21-1
CDR3nt: TGTGCCAGCAGTTACCGGGTGACCTCAGGGGAGCAGTTCTTC; CDR3aa: CASSYRVTSGEQFF; d_gene: NA; j_gene: TRBJ2-1; abundance: NA; v_gene: TRBV6-2/TRBV6-3
CDR3nt: TGCAGTGCTACCGGACGCCAGGAGACGCATGAGCAGTTCTTC; CDR3aa: CSATGRQETHEQFF; d_gene: NA; j_gene: TRBJ2-1; abundance: NA; v_gene: TRBV20-1
CDR3nt: TGTGCCAGCACTTGGGGGACGACGAACGCCGGGGAGCTGTTTTTT; CDR3aa: CASTWGTTNAGELFF; d_gene: NA; j_gene: TRBJ2-2; abundance: NA; v_gene: TRBV28
CDR3nt: TGTGCCAGCAGCTTTGACAGGGAAATGGAGTACTTC; CDR3aa: CASSFDREMEYF; d_gene: TRBD1; j_gene: TRBJ2-1; abundance: few; v_gene: TRBV7-9
CDR3nt: TGTGCCACCAAACCGGCGGGGACCAGCCGTCTGGATGAGCAGTTCTTC; CDR3aa: CATKPAGTSRLDEQFF; d_gene: NA; j_gene: TRBJ2-1; abundance: many; v_gene: TRBV10-3
CDR3nt: TGTGCCAGCAGTGCCCCCTCATTGAGCACTGAAGCTTTCTTT; CDR3aa: CASSAPSLSTEAFF; d_gene: NA; j_gene: TRBJ1-1; abundance: NA; v_gene: TRBV25-1
CDR3nt: TGTGCCAGCAGCTTAGGGAGCATGGGTACAGATACGCAGTATTTT; CDR3aa: CASSLGSMGTDTQYF; d_gene: NA; j_gene: TRBJ2-3; abundance: few; v_gene: TRBV28
CDR3nt: TGCAGTGCTCGTCGACAGGGAGGGGCAGATACGCAGTATTTT; CDR3aa: CSARRQGGADTQYF; d_gene: NA; j_gene: TRBJ2-3; abundance: NA; v_gene: TRBV20-1
CDR3nt: TGTGCCAGCAGCTTTAGGACAGGGAGCACTGAAGCTTTCTTT; CDR3aa: CASSFRTGSTEAFF; d_gene: TRBD1; j_gene: TRBJ1-1; abundance: NA; v_gene: TRBV7-2
CDR3nt: TGCGCCAGCAGCTCGGGACTGGCGAGGTACAATGAGCAGTTCTTC; CDR3aa: CASSSGLARYNEQFF; d_gene: NA; j_gene: TRBJ2-1; abundance: few; v_gene: TRBV5-1
CDR3nt: TGCAGCGTTGGCGGGACAGGGTTAGAAAAACTGTTTTTT; CDR3aa: CSVGGTGLEKLFF; d_gene: TRBD1; j_gene: TRBJ1-4; abundance: few; v_gene: TRBV29-1
CDR3nt: TGTGCCAGCAGCTTACAGGGGGCAGGCAGTGGGAACATTCAGTACTTC; CDR3aa: CASSLQGAGSGNIQYF; d_gene: TRBD1; j_gene: TRBJ2-4; abundance: NA; v_gene: TRBV7-2
CDR3nt: TGTGCCAGCAGTTCCGGGACAGGGGTAATCACAGAGACCCAGTACTTC; CDR3aa: CASSSGTGVITETQYF; d_gene: TRBD1; j_gene: TRBJ2-5; abundance: NA; v_gene: TRBV6-6